This TCR beta chain was captured by sequencing in a study of early T cells in non-severe SARS-CoV-2 infection. Study background: Chains were unpaired, as sequencing was done on bulk RNA from unsorted whole blood.

The CDR3 contains 12 residues. V was pared by 6 bases and J by 10 bases, with 7 bases of the junction left unmatched. Germline CDR1 MDHEN, CDR2 SYDVKM. Attachment of unique molecular identifiers to individual cDNA molecules was performed. TCRdb re-called the 5' RACE reads with MiXCR, one entry per CDR3 protein. The repertoire holds fewer than 100,000 distinct CDR3 sequences, with roughly 9.6% as singletons. Overall study findings and caveats: Private and CD4 specificities were missed by VDJdb matching, skewed to anti-spike CD8.

This clonotype was recorded many times. The antigen is not known. The clonotype was recovered from an adult who was a healthcare worker with PCR-confirmed SARS-CoV-2 infection or an uninfected control (not recorded which). V usage is TRBV28 and J usage is TRBJ2-7; 9 bases agree with TRBD2. The sequenced sample consisted of whole blood. The CDR3 nucleotides read TGTGCCAGCAGCCGAATTAGCGGGAGTCAGTACTTC. Translation gives CASSRISGSQYF.